The T cell receptor (beta chain) under discussion was sequenced for a study of technical replicates of blood from a few donors. Using immunoSEQ multiplex PCR, the repertoire was profiled, and TCRdb retains in-frame clones only, with some absent. The sample holds about 87,000 clones; over 90% are singletons and the top ten take under 0.4%. Germline CDR1 is SGHNT and CDR2 is YENEEA. This CDR3 has 15 amino acids. V shed 1 base and J 2 bases; nucleotides not matched to a gene: 3. The V gene is TRBV11-3, the J gene TRBJ2-7, with TRBD2 matching over 9 bases. Sequenced input: T cells isolated from PBMCs. The source is a human donor in good health. CDR3 bases: TGTGCCAGCAGCTTAGGCTCTAGCGGGACCTACGAGCAGTACTTC. It translates to CASSLGSSGTYEQYF.